This entry features one T cell receptor (beta chain) sequence. The sample comes from a study of cytomegalovirus exposure and HLA in healthy donors. Losses at the gene ends were 1 base for V and 8 bases for J; bases not matched to a gene: 5. This CDR3 region has 14 residues. Per the germline V gene, CDR1 is SGHVS and CDR2 is FNYEAQ. Amplification used 60 Vbeta primers and 13 Jbeta primers. The assay was immunoSEQ multiplex PCR, and TCRdb's table has in-frame clones only and misses some. The sample includes 200,000 to 250,000 clones, around four fifths of them seen just once. Input material: PBMCs. The chain couples TRBV7-6 to TRBJ1-2; 9 bases fit TRBD1. This TCR derives from a woman aged 60-70 years in good health and CMV-seropositive. CDR3 coding DNA: TGTGCCAGCAGCTTAGGATCGACAGGGGGAGGCTACACCTTC. This translates into CASSLGSTGGGYTF.